This T cell receptor beta chain was recorded in a study of T cell clonotyping in hematopoietic cell transplantation. Profiled with immunoSEQ multiplex PCR; TCRdb holds only in-frame clones, not every one. This sample yields tens of thousands of clones, of which less than 95% are seen a single time; over 0.65% belongs to the top ten. CDR1 LGHNA and CDR2 YNFKEQ come from the germline V gene. V dropped 2 bases and J dropped 6 bases, with 13 bases sitting between them. The CDR3 has 14 amino acids. The chain joins TRBV4-2 to TRBJ1-2; D is possibly TRBD1 (5 bases). This TCR was sampled from a woman aged 45 to 65 in good health. Some clones in this sample may be carry-over from other donors' samples. The sequencing input was peripheral blood mononuclear cells. CDR3 DNA sequence: TGTGCCAGCAGCCAATCAGGGTTAGAGGATGGCTACACCTTC. This sequence encodes CASSQSGLEDGYTF.